The T cell receptor (beta chain) described here comes from a study of Ad26.COV2.S vaccination and SARS-CoV-2 variants. As for treatment: 15 to 20 received Ad26.COV2.S at low or high dose, single or two shots; about 5 received placebo; per-sample allocation not given. Specimen acquisition occurred on day 63 following the initial vaccine or placebo injection. Using immunoSEQ multiplex PCR, the repertoire was profiled, and TCRdb retains in-frame clones only, with some absent. Here the sample spans 290,000 or so clones, about 87% being singletons. Germline CDR1 and CDR2: DFQATT and SNEGSKA (reference sequence). V was pared by 3 bases and J by 7 bases, with 13 bases between. The CDR3 is made up of 14 amino acids.

The receptor was derived from a person between 18 and 65 years old who received the Ad26.COV2.S COVID-19 vaccine or a placebo. The sequencing used peripheral blood, collected in a trial of Ad26.COV2.S vaccine versus placebo. The chain carries TRBV20-1 and TRBJ1-6, with D perhaps TRBD1 (5 bases). The CDR3 reads CSASNQGGNSPLHF. CDR3 in DNA: TGCAGTGCTAGTAATCAGGGAGGCAATTCACCCCTCCACTTT.